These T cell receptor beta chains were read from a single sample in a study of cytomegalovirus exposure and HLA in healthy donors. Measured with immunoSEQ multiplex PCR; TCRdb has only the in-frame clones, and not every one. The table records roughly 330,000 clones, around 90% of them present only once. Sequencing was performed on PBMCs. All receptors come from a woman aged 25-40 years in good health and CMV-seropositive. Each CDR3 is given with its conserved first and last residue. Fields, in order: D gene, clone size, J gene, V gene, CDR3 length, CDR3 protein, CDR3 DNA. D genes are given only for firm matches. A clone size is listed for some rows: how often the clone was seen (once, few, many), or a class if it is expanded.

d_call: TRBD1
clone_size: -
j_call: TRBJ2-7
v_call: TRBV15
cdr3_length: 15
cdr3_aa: CATSKPPGQGYEQYF
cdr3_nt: TGTGCCACCAGCAAACCCCCGGGACAGGGCTACGAGCAGTACTTC

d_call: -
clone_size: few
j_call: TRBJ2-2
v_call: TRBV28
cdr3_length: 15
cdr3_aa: CASTEPVLNTGELFF
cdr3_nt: TGTGCCAGCACGGAACCTGTTCTTAACACCGGGGAGCTGTTTTTT

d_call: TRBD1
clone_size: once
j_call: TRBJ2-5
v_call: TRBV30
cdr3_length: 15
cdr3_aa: CAWSVTGALQETQYF
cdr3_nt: TGTGCCTGGAGTGTAACAGGGGCGTTACAAGAGACCCAGTACTTC

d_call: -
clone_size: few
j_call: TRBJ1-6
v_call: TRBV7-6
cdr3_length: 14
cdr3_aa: CASSQAIYNSPLHF
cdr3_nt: TGTGCCAGTTCACAGGCGATTTATAATTCACCCCTCCACTTT

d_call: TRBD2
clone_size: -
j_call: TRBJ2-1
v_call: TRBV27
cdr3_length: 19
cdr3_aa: CASSSYPPLLAGGYNEQFF
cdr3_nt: TGTGCCAGCAGTTCATATCCCCCACTACTAGCGGGGGGGTACAATGAGCAGTTCTTC

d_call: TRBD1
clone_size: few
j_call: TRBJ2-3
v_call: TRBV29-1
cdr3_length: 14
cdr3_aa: CSVVDRGRTDTQYF
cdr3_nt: TGCAGCGTGGTGGACAGGGGGAGGACAGATACGCAGTATTTT

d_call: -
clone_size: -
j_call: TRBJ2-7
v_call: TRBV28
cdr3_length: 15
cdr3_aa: CASSRSGPQAGEQYF
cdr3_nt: TGTGCCAGCAGTCGTTCAGGGCCACAGGCGGGCGAGCAGTACTTC

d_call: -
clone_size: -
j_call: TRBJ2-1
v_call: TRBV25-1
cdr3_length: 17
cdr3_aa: CASSEGGMWSSYNEQFF
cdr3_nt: TGTGCCAGCAGTGAGGGGGGTATGTGGAGCTCCTACAATGAGCAGTTCTTC

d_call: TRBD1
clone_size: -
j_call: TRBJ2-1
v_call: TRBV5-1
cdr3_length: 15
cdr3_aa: CASSQTGGAYNEQFF
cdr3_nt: TGCGCCAGCAGTCAAACAGGGGGAGCCTACAATGAGCAGTTCTTC

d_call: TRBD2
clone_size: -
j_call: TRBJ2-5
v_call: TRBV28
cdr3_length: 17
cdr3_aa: CASSFRLAGPTQETQYF
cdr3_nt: TGTGCCAGCAGTTTTCGACTAGCGGGCCCGACACAAGAGACCCAGTACTTC

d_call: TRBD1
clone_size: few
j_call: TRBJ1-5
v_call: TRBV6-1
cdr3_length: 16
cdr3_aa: CASSERGTGIRQPQHF
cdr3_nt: TGTGCCAGCAGTGAAAGAGGGACAGGGATTCGTCAGCCCCAGCATTTT

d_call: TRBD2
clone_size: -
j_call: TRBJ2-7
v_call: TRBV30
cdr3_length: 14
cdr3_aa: CAWGTGTSIYEQYF
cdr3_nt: TGTGCCTGGGGCACCGGGACTAGTATCTACGAGCAGTACTTC

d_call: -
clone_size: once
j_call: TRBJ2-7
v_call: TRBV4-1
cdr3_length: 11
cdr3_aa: CASSQDGEQYF
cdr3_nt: TGCGCCAGCAGCCAAGATGGCGAGCAGTACTTC

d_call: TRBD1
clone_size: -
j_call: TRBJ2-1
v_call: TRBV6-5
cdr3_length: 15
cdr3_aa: CASSWTGAGDNEQFF
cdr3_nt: TGTGCCAGCAGTTGGACAGGGGCCGGGGACAATGAGCAGTTCTTC

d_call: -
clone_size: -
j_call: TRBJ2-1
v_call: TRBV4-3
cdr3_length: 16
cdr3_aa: CASSESRGKSYNEQFF
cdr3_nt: TGCGCCAGCAGTGAAAGCAGGGGTAAATCCTACAATGAGCAGTTCTTC

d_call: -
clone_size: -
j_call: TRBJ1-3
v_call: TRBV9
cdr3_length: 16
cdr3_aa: CASSASPMRSGNTIYF
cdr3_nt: TGTGCCAGCAGCGCGTCTCCCATGAGATCTGGAAACACCATATATTTT

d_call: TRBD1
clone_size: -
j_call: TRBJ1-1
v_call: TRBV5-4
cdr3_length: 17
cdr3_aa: CASSLGTGGFFTTEAFF
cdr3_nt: TGTGCCAGCAGCTTGGGGACAGGGGGCTTTTTTACCACTGAAGCTTTCTTT

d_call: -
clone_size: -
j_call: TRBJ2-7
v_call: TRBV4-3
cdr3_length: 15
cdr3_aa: CASSQKMGGSYEQYF
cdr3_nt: TGCGCCAGCAGCCAAAAGATGGGAGGCTCCTACGAGCAGTACTTC

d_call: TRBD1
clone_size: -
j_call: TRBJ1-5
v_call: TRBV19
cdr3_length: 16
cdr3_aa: CASSLLGTGKNQPQHF
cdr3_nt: TGTGCCAGTAGCCTGCTCGGGACAGGGAAAAATCAGCCCCAGCATTTT

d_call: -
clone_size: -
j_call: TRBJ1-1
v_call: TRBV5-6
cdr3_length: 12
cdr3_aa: CASSNLNTEAFF
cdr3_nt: TGTGCCAGCAGCAATCTTAACACTGAAGCTTTCTTT

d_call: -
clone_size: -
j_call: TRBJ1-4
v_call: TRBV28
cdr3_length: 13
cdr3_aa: CASRQAPNEKLFF
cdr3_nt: TGTGCCAGCAGACAGGCCCCTAATGAAAAACTGTTTTTT

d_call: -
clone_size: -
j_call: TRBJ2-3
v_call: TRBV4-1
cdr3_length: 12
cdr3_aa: CASSQVRDTQYF
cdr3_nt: TGCGCCAGCAGCCAAGTACGGGATACGCAGTATTTT

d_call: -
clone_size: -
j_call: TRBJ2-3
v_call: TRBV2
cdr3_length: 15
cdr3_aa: CASSVEGTSTDTQYF
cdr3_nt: TGTGCCAGCAGTGTAGAGGGAACTAGCACAGATACGCAGTATTTT

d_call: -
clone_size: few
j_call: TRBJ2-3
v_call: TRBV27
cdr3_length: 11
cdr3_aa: CASSSPDTQYF
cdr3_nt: TGTGCCAGCAGTTCCCCGGATACGCAGTATTTT

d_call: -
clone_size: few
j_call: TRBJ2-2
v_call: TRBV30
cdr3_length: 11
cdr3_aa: CAWSGGGELFF
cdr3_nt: TGTGCCTGGAGCGGGGGCGGGGAGCTGTTTTTT

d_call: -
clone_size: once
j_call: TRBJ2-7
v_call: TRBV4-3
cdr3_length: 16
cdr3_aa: CASSQRAGGSSYEQYF
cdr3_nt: TGCGCCAGCAGCCAAAGAGCCGGGGGTAGCTCCTACGAGCAGTACTTC

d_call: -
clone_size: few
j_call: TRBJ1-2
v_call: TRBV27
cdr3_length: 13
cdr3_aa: CASSLDRSYGYTF
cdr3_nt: TGTGCCAGCAGTTTAGACAGGTCGTATGGCTACACCTTC

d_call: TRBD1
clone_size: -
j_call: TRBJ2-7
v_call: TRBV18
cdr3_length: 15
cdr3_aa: CASSAPGQGSYEQYF
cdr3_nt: TGTGCCAGCTCAGCTCCGGGACAGGGCTCCTACGAGCAGTACTTC

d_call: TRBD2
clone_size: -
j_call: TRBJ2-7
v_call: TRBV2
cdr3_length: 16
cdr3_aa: CASSEARTKRGYEQYF
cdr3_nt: TGTGCCAGCAGTGAAGCCCGGACTAAGCGGGGCTACGAGCAGTACTTC

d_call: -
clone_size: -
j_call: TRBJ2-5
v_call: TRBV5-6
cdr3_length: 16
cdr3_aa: CASSLPVLGSQETQYF
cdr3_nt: TGTGCCAGCAGCTTGCCCGTGCTCGGTTCCCAAGAGACCCAGTACTTC

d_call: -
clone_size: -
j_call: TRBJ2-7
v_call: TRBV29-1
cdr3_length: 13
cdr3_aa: CSVAQGSPYEQYF
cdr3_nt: TGCAGCGTTGCCCAGGGGTCCCCCTACGAGCAGTACTTC

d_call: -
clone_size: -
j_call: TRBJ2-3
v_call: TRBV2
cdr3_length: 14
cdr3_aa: CASKGVSSTDTQYF
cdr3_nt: TGTGCCAGCAAGGGGGTTAGCAGCACAGATACGCAGTATTTT

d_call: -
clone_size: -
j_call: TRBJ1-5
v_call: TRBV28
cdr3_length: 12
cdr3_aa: CASSLGGQPQHF
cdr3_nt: TGTGCCAGCAGTTTAGGCGGTCAGCCCCAGCATTTT

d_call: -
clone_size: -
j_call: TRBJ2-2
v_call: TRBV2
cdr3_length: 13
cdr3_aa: CASVDGSTGELFF
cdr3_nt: TGTGCCAGCGTAGATGGGAGCACCGGGGAGCTGTTTTTT

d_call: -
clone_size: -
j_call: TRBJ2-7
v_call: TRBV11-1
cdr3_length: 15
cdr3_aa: CASSLAARGIYEQYF
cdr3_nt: TGTGCCAGCAGCTTAGCCGCCAGGGGAATATACGAGCAGTACTTC

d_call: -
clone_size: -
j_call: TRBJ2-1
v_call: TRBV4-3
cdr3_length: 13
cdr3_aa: CASSQVQGNEQFF
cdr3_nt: TGCGCCAGCAGCCAAGTCCAGGGAAACGAGCAGTTCTTC